This record covers a single TCR beta chain. Germline V CDR1 and CDR2: KGHSH, LQKENI. The V end lost 3 bases, the J end lost 5 bases, and 5 bases lay between the germline ends. The CDR3 has 12 amino acids. This entry is derived from a study of cytomegalovirus exposure and HLA in healthy donors. A multiplex PCR was run with 60 Vbeta primers and 13 Jbeta primers. Clones were read by immunoSEQ multiplex PCR, and TCRdb kept only the in-frame ones, dropping some. The profile shows about 89,000 clones, around 85% of them singletons. V usage is TRBV18 and J usage is TRBJ2-1; maybe TRBD1 (5 bases). Sequencing was carried out using PBMCs. The sequence derives from a man between 40 and 49 years old in good health and CMV-seropositive. CDR3 amino acids: CASSPTDNEQFF. Written as DNA, the CDR3 is TGTGCCAGCTCACCGACAGACAATGAGCAGTTCTTC.